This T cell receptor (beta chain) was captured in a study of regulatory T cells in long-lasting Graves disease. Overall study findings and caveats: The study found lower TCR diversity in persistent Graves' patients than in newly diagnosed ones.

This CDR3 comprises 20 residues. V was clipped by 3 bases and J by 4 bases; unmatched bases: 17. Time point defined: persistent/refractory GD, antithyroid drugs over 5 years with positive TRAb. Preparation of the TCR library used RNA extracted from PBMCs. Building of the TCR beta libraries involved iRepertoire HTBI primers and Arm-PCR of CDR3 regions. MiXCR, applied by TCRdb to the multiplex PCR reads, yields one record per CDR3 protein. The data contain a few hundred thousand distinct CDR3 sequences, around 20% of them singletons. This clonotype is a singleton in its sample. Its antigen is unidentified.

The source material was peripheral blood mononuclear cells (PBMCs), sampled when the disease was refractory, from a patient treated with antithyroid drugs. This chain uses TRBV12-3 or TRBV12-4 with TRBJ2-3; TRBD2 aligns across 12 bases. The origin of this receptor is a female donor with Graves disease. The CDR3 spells CASSLGALAGGSVHPDTQYF. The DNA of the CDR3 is TGTGCCAGCAGTTTGGGGGCCCTAGCGGGAGGGTCCGTTCATCCAGATACGCAGTATTTT.